These 30 T cell receptor beta chains were sequenced from one sample in a study of regulatory T cells in long-lasting Graves disease. The time point denotes: newly diagnosed GD, antithyroid drugs for less than 3 months. RNA from PBMCs was the source of the TCR library. In building TCR beta libraries, iRepertoire HTBI primers were used together with Arm-PCR of CDR3 regions. TCRdb re-derived calls from the multiplex PCR reads in MiXCR, one entry per CDR3 protein. The repertoire includes hundreds of thousands of distinct CDR3 sequences, less than 20% of them detected once, and around a tenth sits in the top ten. Another study also made use of these data, one on T cells in Graves' hyperthyroidism and ophthalmopathy.

The input for sequencing was peripheral blood mononuclear cells (PBMCs), taken at new diagnosis, from a patient treated with antithyroid drugs. All receptors derive from a woman between 25 and 40 years old with Graves disease.

This clonotype was observed many times. The V gene is TRBV12-3 or TRBV12-4, the J gene TRBJ1-1; 12 bases map to TRBD1. The J segment lost 4 bases and the V segment lost 4 bases, leaving 4 bases of the junction unmatched. The CDR3 spans 15 residues. The CDR3 sequence: CASSSRGQGATEAFF. CDR3 nucleotides: TGTGCCAGCAGTTCCCGGGGACAGGGGGCCACTGAAGCTTTCTTT.

This clonotype was observed many times. The V call is TRBV5-6, the J call TRBJ2-7; D remains unclear. Germline V gene lookup returns CDR1 SGHDT and CDR2 YYEEEE. This CDR3 has 15 residues. V dropped 2 bases and J dropped 2 bases, with 14 bases sitting between them. CDR3 nucleotides: TGTGCCAGCAGCTTTTCCCATCCCGAGCCCTACGAGCAGTACTTC. Translation gives CASSFSHPEPYEQYF.

This clonotype came up many times. The V and J genes are TRBV20-1 and TRBJ2-1; unclear D gene. The CDR3 totals 14 residues. Germline-derived CDR1 and CDR2 are DFQATT and SNEGSKA (reference sequence). Trimming cost V 5 bases and J 0 bases, with 11 bases left between them. The CDR3 reads CSAATPSSYNEQFF. DNA for the CDR3: TGCAGTGCTGCAACGCCGAGCTCCTACAATGAGCAGTTCTTC.

To note about this clonotype: A much larger clonotype is one base distant, so this may be a read error. The chain carries TRBV3-1 and TRBJ1-2, with 10 bases matching TRBD1. Germline V CDR1 and CDR2: LGHDT, YNNKEL (reference sequence). The CDR3 sequence is 14 residues long. The CDR3 sequence is CASSVGQGGYGCTF. The CDR3 DNA is TGTGCCAGCAGCGTAGGACAGGGGGGCTATGGCTGCACCTTC.

The CDR3 nucleotides read TGTGCCACATCAGGGGCGCTACCCATAGCCAAAAACATTCAGTACTTC. This translates into CATSGALPIAKNIQYF. This chain joins TRBV19 and TRBJ2-4; the D gene is possibly TRBD1 (6 bases). Germline-derived CDR1 and CDR2 are LNHDA and SQIVND (reference sequence). This CDR3 region has 16 residues. V lost 10 bases, J lost 0 bases, and 19 bases lay in between.

This clonotype was found many times. V usage is TRBV6-1 and J usage is TRBJ2-3; D might be TRBD2 (5 bases). The CDR3 sequence is 14 residues long. Looked up from germline, CDR1 is MNHNS and CDR2 is SASEGT. V dropped 11 bases and J dropped 2 bases, with 17 bases sitting between them. CDR3 residues: CAVKEARFTDTQYF. For the CDR3, the DNA is TGTGCCGTGAAGGAGGCCCGTTTCACAGATACGCAGTATTTT.

As concerns this clonotype: The conserved final phenylalanine or tryptophan is absent from the CDR3, which likely points to a read error. The DNA is left out, because the CDR3 cannot be placed on it with certainty; the CDR3 is given as TCRdb lists it. The chain employs TRBV19 and TRBJ2-4. The CDR3 totals 13 residues, both ends included. The germline gives CDR1 LNHDA, CDR2 SQIVND (reference sequence). CDR3 residues: CASSIGNREGKHS.

This clonotype was detected ten times or more. The chain recombines TRBV28 with TRBJ1-2; 9 bases are shared with TRBD1. With V trimmed by 6 bases and J by 4 bases, 3 bases remained unmatched. Germline values: CDR1 MDHEN, CDR2 SYDVKM. The CDR3 runs to 13 residues. CDR3 nucleotides: TGTGCCAGCAGGTCGACAGGGGGCTATGGCTACACCTTC. The encoded protein is CASRSTGGYGYTF.

This clonotype was picked up many times. The chain has TRBV10-3 and TRBJ2-5; D perhaps matches TRBD2 (5 bases). The V end lost 3 bases, the J end lost 5 bases, and 10 bases lay between the germline ends. The CDR3 sequence is 13 residues long. CDR1 ENHRY and CDR2 SYGVKD come from the germline V gene. The CDR3 sequence is CAISDPGKETQYF. The DNA for the CDR3 is TGTGCCATCAGTGACCCGGGGAAGGAGACCCAGTACTTC.

The chain couples TRBV20-1 to TRBJ2-5, with 14 bases that match TRBD2. The CDR3 is 15 residues long. The germline gives CDR1 DFQATT, CDR2 SNEGSKA (reference sequence). Germline trimming cut 4 bases from V and 2 bases from J; bases unmatched to any gene: 3. The CDR3 loop is CSATRLAGGQETQYF. The DNA for the CDR3 is TGCAGTGCTACCAGACTAGCGGGAGGGCAAGAGACCCAGTACTTC.

This clonotype was recorded at least ten times. V usage is TRBV11-2 and J usage is TRBJ2-5; D is perhaps TRBD2 (5 bases). V dropped 2 bases and J dropped 7 bases, with 11 bases sitting between them. CDR1 is SGHAT, CDR2 FQNNGV, per germline. The CDR3 contains 13 residues. The CDR3 DNA sequence: TGTGCCAGCAGCTTATCCCTAGCCGGGACCCAGTACTTC. Residues: CASSLSLAGTQYF.

Ten or more counts support this clonotype. The V call is TRBV2, the J call TRBJ2-5, with D unresolved. V was shortened by 7 bases and J by 4 bases, with 16 bases between the two germline ends. The CDR3 has 14 amino acids. Germline V gene lookup returns CDR1 SNHLY and CDR2 FYNNEI. This chain's CDR3 is CASTQADGAETQYF. The DNA for the CDR3 is TGTGCCAGCACTCAGGCGGATGGTGCAGAGACCCAGTACTTC. Together with reference TRBV2 and TRBJ2-5, the CDR3 gives the full variable domain: EPEVTQTPSHQVTQMGQEVILRCVPISNHLYFYWYRQILGQKVEFLVSFYNNEISEKSEIFDDQFSVERPDGSNFTLKIRSTKLEDSAMYFCASTQADGAETQYFGPGTRLLVL.

This clonotype was counted ten times or more. V usage is TRBV15 and J usage is TRBJ1-4, with unresolved D. Germline CDR1 and CDR2: LNHNV and YYDKDF (reference sequence). V gave up 4 bases and J gave up 2 bases, with 8 bases separating them. The CDR3 runs 14 residues. The chain's CDR3 is CATSKRGTNEKLFF. The DNA of the CDR3 is TGTGCCACCAGCAAGCGGGGTACTAATGAAAAACTGTTTTTT. Filled out from reference TRBV15 and TRBJ1-4, the complete variable domain reads DAMVIQNPRYQVTQFGKPVTLSCSQTLNHNVMYWYQQKSSQAPKLLFHYYDKDFNNEADTPDNFQSRRPNTSFCFLDIRSPGLGDTAMYLCATSKRGTNEKLFFGSGTQLSVL.

This clonotype was seen repeatedly, ten times or more. The CDR3 is CASSPDGFVTDTQYF. As DNA, the CDR3 is TGTGCCAGCAGCCCAGACGGATTCGTCACAGATACGCAGTATTTT. J is TRBJ2-3 and V is TRBV7-6; D is undetermined. V lost 5 bases and J lost 2, with 14 bases in between. Germline values: CDR1 SGHVS, CDR2 FNYEAQ. This CDR3 comprises 15 residues.

The V call is TRBV28, the J call TRBJ2-5, with 7 bases identical to TRBD1. This CDR3 spans 15 amino acids. V shed 5 bases, J shed 4 bases, and the junction held 10 bases outside the gene matches. The germline V gene encodes CDR1 MDHEN and CDR2 SYDVKM. The CDR3 protein is CASSPSDRARETQYF. The CDR3 DNA follows: TGTGCCAGCAGTCCCTCCGACAGGGCTAGAGAGACCCAGTACTTC.

This clonotype was counted at least ten times. The V gene is TRBV12-3 or TRBV12-4, the J gene TRBJ2-5; the D is unclear. V was trimmed by 2 bases and J by 2 bases, leaving 6 bases between them. This CDR3 is built from 13 residues. The CDR3 sequence is CASSLSPQETQYF. The CDR3, as DNA: TGTGCCAGCAGTTTAAGTCCGCAAGAGACCCAGTACTTC.

The chain uses TRBV6-4 and TRBJ1-6; a weak D match, TRBD1 (5 bases). This CDR3 has 16 residues. Germline V lookup: CDR1 MRHNA, CDR2 SNTAGT. V was pared by 2 bases and J by 0 bases, with 8 bases between. The CDR3 bases are TGTGCCAGCAGTGACCCAGGGAGCTCCTATAATTCACCCCTCCACTTT. Protein: CASSDPGSSYNSPLHF.

V and J are TRBV5-6 and TRBJ1-2; 9 nucleotides agree with TRBD1. The CDR3 is 16 amino acids. With 3 bases clipped from V and 2 bases from J, the junction kept 8 bases outside the gene matches. The V gene's germline CDR1 is SGHDT and CDR2 YYEEEE. CDR3 loop: CASSSGQGLENYGYTF. CDR3 sequence (DNA): TGTGCCAGCAGCTCGGGACAGGGACTAGAGAACTATGGCTACACCTTC.

This clonotype has only a few counts. In this CDR3 the conserved last residue, phenylalanine or tryptophan, is missing, so a read error is likely. The CDR3 coding sequence is TGTGCCAGTAACCGACAGGGGGACAAGAACACTGAAGCTTTCCTT. This codes for CASNRQGDKNTEAFL. V gene TRBV19 combines with J gene TRBJ1-1, with 9 bases identical to TRBD1. The CDR3 contains 15 residues. V lost 7 bases and J lost 1; bases outside the gene matches: 7. Looked up from germline, CDR1 is LNHDA and CDR2 is SQIVND (reference sequence).

This clonotype was detected ten times or more. The gene calls are TRBV12-3 or TRBV12-4 and TRBJ2-7; a possible D gene is TRBD1 (5 bases). V was trimmed by 6 bases and J by 6 bases, leaving 12 bases between them. The CDR3 runs 12 residues. The CDR3 DNA sequence: TGTGCCAGCAGGATCGACAGCAGCGAGCAGTACTTC. Amino acid sequence: CASRIDSSEQYF.

The gene calls are TRBV10-3 and TRBJ2-6, with 10 bases lining up with TRBD2. CDR3 size: 18 residues. Germline V gene sequence: CDR1 ENHRY, CDR2 SYGVKD. The ends lost 10 bases at V and 0 bases at J; junction bases unmatched: 12. The CDR3 here is CATQNNIAGGSGANVLTF. The CDR3 nucleotides read TGTGCCACCCAAAATAATATAGCGGGAGGCTCTGGGGCCAACGTCCTGACTTTC.

This clonotype appeared many times. CDR3 region: CSASSGTSSYEQYF. The CDR3 DNA sequence: TGCAGTGCTTCATCGGGGACGAGCTCCTACGAGCAGTACTTC. The V call is TRBV20-1, the J call TRBJ2-7; D may match TRBD1 or TRBD2 (5 bases each). Trimming stripped 5 bases from V and 0 bases from J, with 14 bases between. The germline gives CDR1 DFQATT, CDR2 SNEGSKA (reference sequence). The CDR3 spans 14 residues.

This clonotype was counted many times. The rearrangement joins TRBV14 to TRBJ1-1, with 8 bases that match TRBD1. CDR1 is SGHDN, CDR2 FVKESK, per germline. V lost 4 bases to trimming and J lost 3 bases; unmatched junction nucleotides: 10. The CDR3 loop spans 16 amino acids. In DNA form, the CDR3 reads TGTGCCAGCAGCCGACCCAACAGGGGGGCGGACACTGAAGCTTTCTTT. Protein: CASSRPNRGADTEAFF.

This clonotype was seen repeatedly, ten times or more. The V and J genes are TRBV20-1 and TRBJ2-7; tentative D call: TRBD2 (6 bases). The V end lost 6 bases, the J end lost 2 bases, and 11 bases lay between the germline ends. The CDR3 extends over 12 amino acids. Germline V gene lookup returns CDR1 DFQATT and CDR2 SNEGSKA (reference sequence). DNA of the CDR3: TGCAGTGCCCCGGGACTTACCTACGAGCAGTACTTC. As protein: CSAPGLTYEQYF.

This clonotype was picked up many times. The chain couples TRBV18 to TRBJ1-2; the D is unclear. The CDR3 is 16 residues long. V lost 6 bases and J 4 bases, leaving 21 bases between the germline ends. The germline V gene encodes CDR1 KGHSH and CDR2 LQKENI. As DNA, the CDR3 is TGTGCCAGCTCCCAATCCGGGAGCTCGAATACCTATGGCTACACCTTC. Protein sequence: CASSQSGSSNTYGYTF.

In its sample, this clonotype was seen many times. This sequence joins TRBV7-8 and TRBJ2-7; 10 bases are shared with TRBD2. CDR1 is SGHVS, CDR2 FQNEAQ, per germline. Germline trimming cut 4 bases from V and 2 bases from J; bases unmatched to any gene: 8. The CDR3 extends over 16 amino acids. CDR3 protein: CASSSQSGTSAYEQYF. The CDR3 region has the DNA TGTGCCAGCAGCTCGCAATCCGGGACTAGCGCCTACGAGCAGTACTTC.

This clonotype was seen many times. V is TRBV5-1 and J is TRBJ2-5; possibly TRBD1 or TRBD2 for D (6 bases each). Germline loops: CDR1 SGHRS, CDR2 YFSETQ. The CDR3 is 16 residues long. V was trimmed by 5 bases and J by 4 bases, leaving 21 bases between them. CDR3 residues: CASSPTLRGDGETQYF. In DNA, the CDR3 is TGCGCCAGCAGTCCCACACTAAGGGGGGACGGAGAGACCCAGTACTTC. The full variable domain, rest sourced from reference TRBV5-1 and TRBJ2-5, is KAGVTQTPRYLIKTRGQQVTLSCSPISGHRSVSWYQQTPGQGLQFLFEYFSETQRNKGNFPGRFSGRQFSNSRSEMNVSTLELGDSALYLCASSPTLRGDGETQYFGPGTRLLVL.

This clonotype was detected only a few times. A far larger clone differs by one base, so this is likely a read error. The V and J genes are TRBV28 and TRBJ1-1; D gene unclear. The germline gives CDR1 MDHEN, CDR2 SYDVKM. The CDR3 length is 11 residues. CDR3: CVSSLDTEAFF. For the CDR3, the DNA is TGTGTCAGCAGTTTAGATACTGAAGCTTTCTTT.

This clonotype was observed a handful of times. CDR3 coding DNA: TGTGCCAGCAGCTTAGGGGTCGGACTTCGGGAGACCCAGTACTTC. Protein product: CASSLGVGLRETQYF. The gene calls are TRBV7-2 and TRBJ2-5, with D tentatively TRBD2 (5 bases). The V gene lost 1 base and the J gene lost 5 bases, with 14 bases spanning the gap. The CDR3 is made up of 15 amino acids. Germline CDR1 reads SGHTA; CDR2 reads FQGNSA.

This clonotype has a handful of counts. The chain employs TRBV6-1 and TRBJ2-7, with D perhaps TRBD1 (5 bases). The CDR3 totals 14 residues. The germline CDR1 and CDR2 sequences are MNHNS and SASEGT. Trimming cost V 2 bases and J 1 base, with 9 bases left between them. CDR3 sequence reads: CASSELTASYEQYF. In DNA form, the CDR3 reads TGTGCCAGCAGTGAACTGACAGCTTCCTACGAGCAGTACTTC.